This is a list of T cell receptor beta chains from one sample in a study of T cell responses to AZD1222 COVID-19 vaccine. Generated by immunoSEQ multiplex PCR, the TCRdb table keeps only in-frame clones and is missing some. The sample has fewer than 200,000 clones, around 94% seen once. Sequenced here: peripheral blood, sampled on day 0 of AZD1222 vaccination. The receptors were gathered from an adult in good health. CDR3s include the opening cysteine and the closing phenylalanine or tryptophan. D genes are given only for firm matches. Only part of the rows carry a size: once, few, many, or a class if the clone is expanded.

clone_size	d_call	v_call	j_call	cdr3_aa	cdr3_nt
.	TRBD1	TRBV18	TRBJ1-2	CASSTGQGNGYTF	TGTGCCAGCTCAACGGGACAGGGGAATGGCTACACCTTC
.	.	TRBV18	TRBJ1-1	CASSEGQVNTEAFF	TGTGCCAGCTCAGAAGGCCAGGTGAACACTGAAGCTTTCTTT
.	TRBD2	TRBV23-1	TRBJ2-1	CASSHGTNLYNEQFF	TGCGCCAGCAGTCACGGGACTAACCTCTACAATGAGCAGTTCTTC
.	.	TRBV19	TRBJ1-5	CASSTGYEGQPQHF	TGTGCCAGTAGCACCGGGTACGAAGGGCAGCCCCAGCATTTT
.	.	TRBV18	TRBJ2-5	CASSPGVRQETQYF	TGTGCCAGCTCCCCGGGGGTGCGCCAAGAGACCCAGTACTTC
.	TRBD2	TRBV5-1	TRBJ2-3	CASSSTSGVTDTQYF	TGCGCCAGCAGCTCGACTAGCGGGGTCACAGATACGCAGTATTTT
.	TRBD1	TRBV28	TRBJ1-2	CASQTGNNYGYTF	TGTGCCAGCCAGACAGGGAATAACTATGGCTACACCTTC
.	.	TRBV19	TRBJ1-1	CASSTRTDTEAFF	TGTGCCAGTAGTACCAGGACCGACACTGAAGCTTTCTTT
.	TRBD1	TRBV18	TRBJ1-6	CASSKEDRGYSPLHF	TGTGCCAGCTCAAAAGAGGACAGGGGATATTCACCCCTCCACTTT
.	.	TRBV10-1	TRBJ2-3	CASSRETSLSDTQYF	TGCGCCAGCAGTAGAGAGACTAGTCTGTCGGATACGCAGTATTTT
.	TRBD2	TRBV3-1/TRBV3-2	TRBJ2-7	CASSPGTSGYEQYF	TGTGCCAGCAGCCCCGGGACTAGCGGTTACGAGCAGTACTTC
.	.	TRBV10-3	TRBJ1-5	CAISETGPSLNQPQHF	TGTGCCATCAGTGAAACGGGACCCTCGCTTAATCAGCCCCAGCATTTT
.	TRBD1	TRBV7-2	TRBJ2-1	CASSAVTGREAQFF	TGTGCCAGCAGCGCCGTGACAGGGCGAGAGGCGCAGTTCTTC
few	.	TRBV20-1	TRBJ2-7	CSASKSGADSSYEQYF	TGCAGTGCTAGTAAGTCGGGGGCCGATAGCTCCTACGAGCAGTACTTC
.	TRBD2	TRBV25-1	TRBJ2-2	CASSGGGANTGELFF	TGTGCCAGCAGTGGCGGGGGGGCGAACACCGGGGAGCTGTTTTTT
.	.	TRBV6-2/TRBV6-3	TRBJ1-5	CASSYSSSGAQPQHF	TGTGCCAGCAGTTACTCGAGTAGCGGGGCCCAGCCCCAGCATTTT
.	.	TRBV19	TRBJ1-1	CASSPEEGLNTEAFF	TGTGCCAGTAGCCCCGAGGAGGGCCTGAACACTGAAGCTTTCTTT
.	.	TRBV6-5	TRBJ1-2	CASSYWGSANYGYTF	TGTGCCAGCAGTTACTGGGGGTCGGCTAACTATGGCTACACCTTC
.	.	TRBV6-5	TRBJ2-1	CASSYSLGRWNYEQFF	TGTGCCAGCAGTTACTCGCTAGGGAGGTGGAACTATGAGCAGTTCTTC
few	.	TRBV6-2/TRBV6-3	TRBJ2-1	CASSSRQDSYNEQFF	TGTGCCAGCAGTTCGCGACAGGACTCCTACAATGAGCAGTTCTTC
.	.	TRBV24-1	TRBJ1-2	CATSVPDSNYGYTF	TGTGCCACCAGTGTCCCGGACAGTAACTATGGCTACACCTTC
.	TRBD1	TRBV7-9	TRBJ1-1	CASSEDRDTEAFF	TGTGCCAGCAGCGAAGACAGGGACACTGAAGCTTTCTTT
.	.	TRBV10-3	TRBJ1-2	CAISEPLQGPNYGYTF	TGTGCCATCAGTGAGCCCCTTCAGGGGCCAAACTATGGCTACACCTTC
.	.	TRBV30	TRBJ1-5	CAWSPGDANQPQHF	TGTGCCTGGAGCCCGGGGGACGCTAATCAGCCCCAGCATTTT
.	.	TRBV5-5	TRBJ1-2	CASSLAQGLYGYTF	TGTGCCAGCAGCTTGGCCCAAGGTCTCTATGGCTACACCTTC
.	TRBD1	TRBV29-1	TRBJ2-5	CSVEDPGGETQYF	TGCAGCGTTGAAGATCCAGGGGGAGAGACCCAGTACTTC
.	.	TRBV4-3	TRBJ1-6	CASSQDQWQYNSPLHF	TGCGCCAGCAGCCAAGATCAGTGGCAGTATAATTCACCCCTCCACTTT
.	TRBD2	TRBV28	TRBJ2-7	CARRAPPGGRGSYEQYF	TGTGCCCGCCGGGCCCCCCCGGGGGGGCGGGGATCCTACGAGCAGTACTTC
.	TRBD1	TRBV2	TRBJ1-1	CASREQGIDGTEAFF	TGTGCCAGCAGAGAACAGGGGATTGACGGGACTGAAGCTTTCTTT
.	.	TRBV9	TRBJ1-3	CASSPASSGNTIYF	TGTGCCAGCAGCCCTGCAAGCTCTGGAAACACCATATATTTT
.	TRBD1	TRBV30	TRBJ1-5	CAWSPGQVPQHF	TGTGCCTGGAGTCCCGGACAGGTTCCCCAGCATTTT
.	.	TRBV30	TRBJ1-1	CAWRAQPEAFF	TGTGCCTGGAGGGCACAGCCTGAAGCTTTCTTT
.	TRBD1	TRBV4-1	TRBJ1-2	CASSQMTGDGYTF	TGCGCCAGCAGCCAGATGACAGGGGATGGCTACACCTTC
once	TRBD1	TRBV28	TRBJ2-1	CASRPGQGGNEQFF	TGTGCCAGCAGACCCGGACAGGGTGGCAATGAGCAGTTCTTC
.	.	TRBV7-9	TRBJ1-3	CASSPTAAGNTIYF	TGTGCCAGCAGTCCCACGGCAGCTGGAAACACCATATATTTT
.	.	TRBV12-3/TRBV12-4	TRBJ2-7	CASSLGGSEQYF	TGTGCCAGCAGCCTAGGGGGAAGCGAGCAGTACTTC
.	TRBD1	TRBV5-1	TRBJ1-1	CASSSGTGVMNTEAFF	TGCGCCAGCAGCTCCGGGACAGGGGTCATGAACACTGAAGCTTTCTTT
.	TRBD2	TRBV2	TRBJ2-1	CASSEGGGRAGEQFF	TGTGCCAGCAGTGAAGGAGGCGGGAGGGCAGGTGAGCAGTTCTTC